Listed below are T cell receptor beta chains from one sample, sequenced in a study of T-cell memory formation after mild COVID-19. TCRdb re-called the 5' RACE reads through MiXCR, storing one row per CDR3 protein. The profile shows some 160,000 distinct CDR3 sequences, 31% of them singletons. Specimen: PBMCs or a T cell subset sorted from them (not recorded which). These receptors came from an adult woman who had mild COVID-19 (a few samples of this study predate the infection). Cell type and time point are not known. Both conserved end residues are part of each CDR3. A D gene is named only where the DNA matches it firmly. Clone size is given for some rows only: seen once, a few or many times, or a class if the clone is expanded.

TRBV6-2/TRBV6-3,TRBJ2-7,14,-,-,CASRPRSNSYEQYF,TGTGCCAGCAGACCCCGGAGCAACTCCTACGAGCAGTACTTC
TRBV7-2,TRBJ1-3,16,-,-,CASSFDRVGTGNTIYF,TGTGCCAGCAGCTTTGACAGAGTAGGAACGGGAAACACCATATATTTT
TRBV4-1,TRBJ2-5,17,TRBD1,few,CASSQEGNPTGVETQYF,TGCGCCAGCAGCCAAGAGGGTAACCCGACAGGGGTTGAGACCCAGTACTTC
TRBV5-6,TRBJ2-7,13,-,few,CASSLNQGAEQYF,TGTGCCAGCAGCTTGAATCAGGGTGCCGAGCAGTACTTC
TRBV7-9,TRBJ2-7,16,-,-,CASSPDALGGAWEQYF,TGTGCCAGCAGCCCAGACGCGCTGGGAGGTGCCTGGGAGCAGTACTTC
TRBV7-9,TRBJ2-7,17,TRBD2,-,CASSPLMGLAASYEQYF,TGTGCCAGCAGCCCCCTCATGGGACTAGCGGCCTCCTACGAGCAGTACTTC
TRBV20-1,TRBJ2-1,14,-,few,CSAPSSSSYNEQFF,TGCAGTGCTCCTAGCTCTTCCTCCTACAATGAGCAGTTCTTC
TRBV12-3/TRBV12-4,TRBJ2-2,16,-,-,CASSPSAPSGAGELFF,TGTGCCAGCAGTCCCTCTGCCCCCTCAGGCGCCGGGGAGCTGTTTTTT
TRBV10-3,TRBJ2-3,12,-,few,CAISDSSDTQYF,TGTGCCATCAGTGACAGTTCGGATACGCAGTATTTT
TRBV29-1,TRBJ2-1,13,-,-,CSVDESPAGEQFF,TGCAGCGTTGACGAGTCCCCGGCAGGGGAGCAGTTCTTC